The rows below give T cell receptor beta chains drawn from one sample of a study of glioma-infiltrating T cells. TCRdb fed the multiplex PCR reads into MiXCR, producing one record per CDR3 protein. The sample holds more than 95,000 distinct CDR3 sequences, roughly 24% seen once. Sequenced material: glioma tissue, nonneoplastic brain tissue, or PBMCs (not recorded which). All receptors come from a human donor with low-grade glioma or glioblastoma, undergoing nonglioma brain surgery, or in good health (not recorded which). CDR3s include the opening cysteine and the closing phenylalanine or tryptophan. The D gene is left open where the match is weak. Clone size is stated in some rows and not others, as once, few, many or a class when expanded.

J,D,V,size,CDR3,DNA
TRBJ2-2,NA,TRBV3-1,NA,CASSQVNGFGRELFF,TGTGCCAGCAGCCAAGTGAACGGTTTCGGCAGGGAGCTGTTTTTT
TRBJ2-2,TRBD2,TRBV6-1,NA,CANRQSGENTGELFF,TGTGCCAACAGACAAAGCGGGGAGAACACCGGGGAGCTGTTTTTT
TRBJ2-1,NA,TRBV28,many,CASSSTSPHNEQFF,TGTGCCAGCAGTTCTACCTCCCCCCACAATGAGCAGTTCTTC
TRBJ2-3,TRBD2,TRBV28,NA,CASSLLTSGRPTDTQYF,TGTGCCAGCAGCCTACTGACTAGCGGGAGACCCACAGATACGCAGTATTTT
TRBJ2-5,NA,TRBV5-1,many,CASSSFRRNQETQYF,TGCGCCAGCAGCTCGTTTCGACGGAACCAAGAGACCCAGTACTTC
TRBJ2-3,TRBD2,TRBV20-1,many,CSAREGLAGNTDTQYF,TGCAGTGCTAGGGAAGGACTAGCGGGGAACACAGATACGCAGTATTTT
TRBJ2-7,TRBD2,TRBV5-1,few,CASSFAGGLAGGQRSSYEQYF,TGCGCCAGCAGCTTTGCGGGAGGACTAGCGGGAGGGCAAAGGAGCTCCTACGAGCAGTACTTC
TRBJ2-7,NA,TRBV5-5,NA,CASSLLQGPEQYF,TGTGCCAGCAGCTTGCTTCAGGGTCCCGAGCAGTACTTC
TRBJ2-2,NA,TRBV29-1,few,CSVEEGATNTGELFF,TGCAGCGTTGAAGAAGGGGCGACGAACACCGGGGAGCTGTTTTTT
TRBJ1-5,NA,TRBV30,few,CAWSLGGDQPQHF,TGTGCCTGGAGTTTGGGGGGCGATCAGCCCCAGCATTTT
TRBJ2-3,TRBD2,TRBV14,many,CASSLLAPDTQYF,TGTGCCAGCAGCCTACTAGCGCCAGATACGCAGTATTTT
TRBJ2-1,TRBD2,TRBV29-1,many,CSVTLAGYEQFF,TGCAGCGTTACTCTAGCGGGCTATGAGCAGTTCTTC
TRBJ1-3,NA,TRBV18,few,CASLQTVSGNTIYF,TGTGCCAGCTTACAGACAGTCTCTGGAAACACCATATATTTT
TRBJ1-2,NA,TRBV20-1,many,CSASAGDTYGYTF,TGCAGTGCTAGCGCAGGGGACACCTATGGCTACACCTTC
TRBJ2-2,NA,TRBV30,NA,CAWMGTPNTGELFF,TGTGCCTGGATGGGGACACCTAACACCGGGGAGCTGTTTTTT
TRBJ2-4,TRBD1,TRBV6-1,many,CASSSLTGAIVPRDIQYF,TGTGCCAGCAGTTCACTGACAGGGGCAATAGTACCTAGGGACATTCAGTACTTC
TRBJ2-1,TRBD2,TRBV3-1,many,CASSQDSRREVSYNEQFF,TGTGCCAGCAGCCAAGATTCTAGACGGGAGGTCTCCTACAATGAGCAGTTCTTC
TRBJ2-3,TRBD2,TRBV4-1,many,CASSQDRRGGTDTQYF,TGCGCCAGCAGCCAAGATCGTCGGGGGGGCACAGATACGCAGTATTTT
TRBJ2-7,NA,TRBV4-3,many,CASSQDVGRPYEQYF,TGCGCCAGCAGCCAAGATGTAGGGCGCCCCTACGAGCAGTACTTC
TRBJ1-1,TRBD1,TRBV27,many,CASSLVGTGGVYTEAFF,TGTGCCAGCAGTTTAGTCGGAACAGGGGGCGTTTACACTGAAGCTTTCTTT
TRBJ2-1,TRBD2,TRBV9,NA,CASSVTRGGSGNEQFF,TGTGCCAGCAGCGTCACGCGGGGGGGTTCGGGCAATGAGCAGTTCTTC
TRBJ1-4,NA,TRBV10-3,many,CAISESFQEQFF,TGTGCCATCAGTGAGTCGTTCCAGGAACAGTTTTTT